The 21 T cell receptor beta chains below were found in one sample sequenced in a study of CD8 T cells in Susac syndrome. Reverse transcription of about 0.5 to 1 ug RNA was carried out with random hexamers. TCRdb reprocessed the immunoSEQ multiplex PCR reads with MiXCR, giving one entry per CDR3 protein. Of 95,000 to 150,000 distinct CDR3 sequences listed, more than 85% are singletons. Sequenced input: CD8+ T cells from PBMCs. The receptors stem from a human donor with multiple sclerosis.

V and J are TRBV27 and TRBJ2-3, with D maybe TRBD2 (5 bases). The V and J ends lost 10 bases and 2 bases respectively, with 19 bases between them. Germline V gene data show CDR1 as MNHEY and CDR2 as SMNVEV (reference sequence). The CDR3 is 15 amino acids. The CDR3 sequence is CATGSWVLFTDTQYF. In DNA form, the CDR3 reads TGTGCCACGGGGAGTTGGGTCCTTTTCACAGATACGCAGTATTTT.

The V and J genes are TRBV6-5 and TRBJ1-5, with D uncertain. CDR1 and CDR2 (germline): MNHEY, SVGAGI. This CDR3 contains 14 residues. Trimming removed 2 bases at V and 3 bases at J, with 8 bases between. CDR3 amino acids: CASSYKGFNQPQHF. For the CDR3, the DNA is TGTGCCAGCAGTTACAAGGGTTTCAATCAGCCCCAGCATTTT.

The gene calls are TRBV20-1 and TRBJ1-2, with D tentatively TRBD1 (6 bases). The CDR3 runs to 13 residues. Germline CDR1 and CDR2: DFQATT and SNEGSKA (reference sequence). V shed 6 bases and J shed 5 bases, with 16 bases lying between them. The CDR3 loop reads CSATGTSKYGYTF. The DNA of the CDR3 is TGCAGTGCCACGGGGACAAGCAAGTATGGCTACACCTTC.

The chain joins TRBV6-5 to TRBJ2-1; TRBD2 agrees at 11 bases. The CDR3 runs 15 residues. With 7 bases clipped from V and 7 bases from J, the junction kept 9 bases outside the gene matches. Germline V gene data show CDR1 as MNHEY and CDR2 as SVGAGI. In DNA form, the CDR3 reads TGTGCCAGCAAAATTAGCGGGGGGGCCTTGAATGAGCAGTTCTTC. Translation gives CASKISGGALNEQFF.

This clonotype has just a few counts. J is TRBJ2-2 and V is TRBV9; maybe TRBD2 (5 bases). Trimming took 6 bases from V and 8 from J, leaving 14 bases between them. The germline gives CDR1 SGDLS, CDR2 YYNGEE. The CDR3 spans 13 residues. The CDR3 region has the DNA TGTGCCAGCAACGATCCGGGAACGGGGGAGCTGTTTTTT. Its translation is CASNDPGTGELFF.

The J gene is TRBJ2-7, the V gene TRBV2, with TRBD1 matching 9 bases. V shed 8 bases and J 4 bases; nucleotides not matched to a gene: 12. The CDR3 covers 15 residues. Germline CDR1 and CDR2: SNHLY and FYNNEI. The CDR3 reads CASGAIGTGFYEQYV. Here the CDR3 DNA reads TGTGCCAGCGGGGCAATTGGGACAGGGTTTTACGAGCAGTACGTC.

This clonotype was recorded only once. The V and J genes are TRBV7-9 and TRBJ1-5; TRBD1 is a possible D gene (5 bases). Trimming pared 2 bases from V and 7 bases from J, leaving 12 bases between. In germline, CDR1 is SEHNR, CDR2 FQNEAQ (reference sequence). This CDR3 has 14 amino acids. The CDR3 loop reads CASSLTTEGQPQHF. CDR3 bases: TGTGCCAGCAGCTTAACGACCGAGGGGCAGCCCCAGCATTTT.

The genes are TRBV4-2 and TRBJ2-3; TRBD2 aligns across 8 bases. The germline CDR1 and CDR2 sequences are LGHNA and YNFKEQ. The CDR3 runs to 14 residues. V lost 6 bases, J lost 1 base, and 3 bases stayed unmatched. The CDR3 loop is CASRGRGGTDTQYF. The DNA for the CDR3 is TGTGCCAGCAGAGGGCGGGGGGGCACAGATACGCAGTATTTT.

V is TRBV28 and J is TRBJ2-4; D is possibly TRBD2 (6 bases). Germline values: CDR1 MDHEN, CDR2 SYDVKM. Trimming removed 5 bases from V and 8 bases from J, with 22 bases in between. The CDR3 extends over 16 amino acids. This chain's CDR3 is CASSPAGGDTWHIQYF. The CDR3, as DNA: TGTGCCAGCAGTCCTGCCGGGGGAGATACTTGGCACATTCAGTACTTC.

The chain links TRBV28 to TRBJ1-2, with unresolved D. The V end was cut by 10 bases, the J end by 0 bases, with 18 bases between. This CDR3 contains 15 residues. The V gene's germline CDR1 is MDHEN and CDR2 SYDVKM. The CDR3 here is CATSPWENSNYGYTF. The CDR3 region has the DNA TGTGCCACCAGCCCTTGGGAAAATTCTAACTATGGCTACACCTTC.

The J gene is TRBJ2-2, the V gene TRBV7-9; 8 bases agree with TRBD1. The CDR3 runs to 16 residues. Germline V lookup: CDR1 SEHNR, CDR2 FQNEAQ (reference sequence). Trimming removed 5 bases from V and 0 bases from J; junction bases left unmatched: 5. CDR3 sequence (DNA): TGTGCCAGCAGCCACTCGACAGGGGCGAACACCGGGGAGCTGTTTTTT. It specifies CASSHSTGANTGELFF.

V usage is TRBV27 and J usage is TRBJ1-1; D unclear. The length of the CDR3 is 14 residues. Trimming cost V 0 bases and J 5 bases, with 10 bases left between them. The germline CDR1 and CDR2 sequences are MNHEY and SMNVEV (reference sequence). CDR3 DNA sequence: TGTGCCAGCAGTTTATCAGGGAGGTGGACTGAAGCTTTCTTT. Its translation: CASSLSGRWTEAFF.

The V and J genes are TRBV9 and TRBJ2-3, with 10 bases that match TRBD2. V trimming: 3 bases; J trimming: 5 bases; junction bases outside the gene matches: 6. The CDR3 has 15 residues. Germline V gives CDR1 SGDLS, CDR2 YYNGEE. The CDR3 here is CASSASGRAQDTQYF. The CDR3 DNA is TGTGCCAGCAGCGCGAGCGGGAGGGCCCAAGATACGCAGTATTTT.

The chain uses TRBV24-1 and TRBJ2-1; D unresolved. The CDR3 has 17 residues. CDR1 and CDR2 (germline): KGHDR, SFDVKD. V dropped 3 bases and J dropped 0 bases, with 14 bases sitting between them. This CDR3 is CATSDIDGPSSYNEQFF. The DNA for the CDR3 is TGTGCCACCAGTGATATCGATGGCCCCAGCTCCTACAATGAGCAGTTCTTC.

The V gene is TRBV10-3, the J gene TRBJ1-1; D remains ambiguous. Germline V gives CDR1 ENHRY, CDR2 SYGVKD. Trimming shortened V by 5 bases and J by 3 bases, and 13 bases separated the two germline ends. CDR3 size: 14 residues. The CDR3 bases are TGTGCCATCAGTCGACAACTCGGAGACACTGAAGCTTTCTTT. The encoded protein is CAISRQLGDTEAFF.

The V and J genes are TRBV4-1 and TRBJ2-7, with D unclear. Germline CDR1 reads MGHRA; CDR2 reads YSYEKL. The CDR3 runs 14 residues. V was clipped by 4 bases and J by 6 bases, with 16 bases between them. For the CDR3, the DNA is TGCGCCAGCAGCCGACCCCAGTCTCCGCGCGAGCAGTACTTC. This encodes CASSRPQSPREQYF.

V gene TRBV6-1 combines with J gene TRBJ2-3; the match to TRBD1 covers 12 bases. CDR3 size: 16 residues. Germline CDR1 MNHNS, CDR2 SASEGT. Germline trimming cut 6 bases from V and 4 bases from J; bases unmatched to any gene: 8. The CDR3 sequence: CASRERDRGRPDTQYF. The CDR3 bases are TGTGCCAGCAGGGAAAGGGACAGGGGGCGTCCAGATACGCAGTATTTT.

The genes are TRBV28 and TRBJ2-7, with TRBD1 matching 7 bases. The CDR3 extends over 15 amino acids. Trimming took 2 bases from V and 1 from J; bases not matched to a gene: 5. CDR1 is MDHEN and CDR2 is SYDVKM in the germline V gene. The CDR3 spells CASSLGWDRSYEQYF. The CDR3 nucleotides are TGTGCCAGCAGTTTAGGGTGGGACAGATCCTACGAGCAGTACTTC.

J is TRBJ2-1 and V is TRBV5-6; possibly TRBD2 for D (6 bases). Germline V lookup: CDR1 SGHDT, CDR2 YYEEEE. This CDR3 is 16 amino acids long. Trimming cost V 0 bases and J 12 bases, with 22 bases left between them. CDR3 sequence (DNA): TGTGCCAGCAGCTTGGTGGTGGGAGGAGGGTTTTCAGTGCAGTTCTTC. Protein: CASSLVVGGGFSVQFF.

The chain recombines TRBV13 with TRBJ1-4; D is unresolved. Germline CDR1 is PRHDT and CDR2 is FYEKMQ (reference sequence). Trimming left V 0 bases short and J 7 bases short, with 9 bases between. The CDR3 totals 14 residues. As DNA, the CDR3 is TGTGCCAGCAGCTTAGGGGCCAAAGCTGAAAAACTGTTTTTT. The encoded protein is CASSLGAKAEKLFF.

The chain uses TRBV6-6 and TRBJ1-6; TRBD1 agrees at 9 bases. The V gene end was trimmed by 6 bases and the J gene end by 10 bases; junction bases not matched to a gene: 10. This CDR3 has 15 amino acids. The V gene's germline CDR1 is MNHNY and CDR2 SVGAGI (reference sequence). The CDR3 loop is CASSRTRDRDSPLHF. CDR3 DNA: TGTGCCAGCAGCCGTACCCGGGACAGGGACTCACCCCTCCACTTT.